This TCR beta chain originates from a study of T-cell reconstitution after alpha-beta-depleted transplantation in children. TCRbeta library construction was performed incorporating unique molecular identifiers. MiXCR was run by TCRdb on the PCR reads, yielding one entry per CDR3 protein. The sample lists some 200,000 distinct CDR3 sequences, more than 14% occurring once. The V segment lost 6 bases and the J segment 8 bases; nucleotides outside the gene matches: 12. The CDR3 contains 14 residues. Per the germline V gene, CDR1 is LGHDT and CDR2 is YNNKEL (reference sequence). The rearrangement links TRBV3-1 to TRBJ1-2; 7 nucleotides match TRBD1. The material sequenced was PBMCs from the stem cell graft donor, taken from the stem cell graft. The clonotype was recovered from a human donor who donated a stem cell graft to a child with acute lymphoblastic leukemia. CDR3 residues: CASRASGTALGYTF. CDR3 DNA sequence: TGTGCCAGCAGGGCCTCCGGGACAGCATTAGGCTACACCTTC.